The rows below give T cell receptor beta chains drawn from one sample of a study of cytomegalovirus exposure and HLA in healthy donors. Only in-frame clones appear in the TCRdb table, and some are missing; sequencing was by immunoSEQ multiplex PCR. The table shows some 100,000 clones, with 55% to 75% occurring only once. The specimen was PBMCs. The receptors stem from a woman aged 50 to 60 in good health and CMV-seropositive. Each CDR3 is given with its conserved first and last residue. A D gene is named only where the DNA matches it firmly. The listing skips clone size in some rows; elsewhere it reads once, few, many or a size class.

DNA	CDR3	length	D	size	J	V
TGTGCCAGCAGCTTACTCTTGACAGGTTTTAATTCACCCCTCCACTTT	CASSLLLTGFNSPLHF	16	NA	NA	TRBJ1-6	TRBV7-6
TGTGCCAGCAGGACAGGGCCTGACACCGGGGAGCTGTTTTTT	CASRTGPDTGELFF	14	TRBD1	NA	TRBJ2-2	TRBV25-1
TGCGCCAGCAGCCAGATGGGAGGGGGAAGGGCCGGGGAGCTGTTTTTT	CASSQMGGGRAGELFF	16	NA	NA	TRBJ2-2	TRBV4-1
TGTGCCAGCAGTTTAGAGGGAATGGCGGGAGGCCACGAGCAGTACTTC	CASSLEGMAGGHEQYF	16	TRBD2	NA	TRBJ2-7	TRBV28
TGTGCCAGCAGCTTAGGATTTAGGAGGACGAGGAATGGCTACACCTTC	CASSLGFRRTRNGYTF	16	NA	NA	TRBJ1-2	TRBV7-6
TGTGCCAGCAGCTTATCGGGTTACGAGCAGTACTTC	CASSLSGYEQYF	12	NA	NA	TRBJ2-7	TRBV13
TGTGCCAGCGGCACGGGGGTCCAAGAGACCCAGTACTTC	CASGTGVQETQYF	13	NA	once	TRBJ2-5	TRBV7-8
TGCGCCAGCAGCTTTAGATCAGGGAACACCGGGGAGCTGTTTTTT	CASSFRSGNTGELFF	15	NA	NA	TRBJ2-2	TRBV5-1
TGTGCCAGCTCACCACTCCCCAGGGGCTTAGGGGAGACCCAGTACTTC	CASSPLPRGLGETQYF	16	NA	NA	TRBJ2-5	TRBV18
TGTGCCAGCAGTGAGTGGGACAGGGCCGTGAACACTGAAGCTTTCTTT	CASSEWDRAVNTEAFF	16	TRBD1	few	TRBJ1-1	TRBV25-1
TGTGCCAGCAGCTTCCAAACTCTGGGAGCCTACAATGAGCAGTTCTTC	CASSFQTLGAYNEQFF	16	NA	NA	TRBJ2-1	TRBV5-5
TGTGCCAGCAGTCGCGAGGGAGGTGGCTGGGAGACCCAGTACTTC	CASSREGGGWETQYF	15	NA	NA	TRBJ2-5	TRBV27
TGCGCCAGCAGCCCCTGGCAAGGACTTTCTGGAAACACCATATATTTT	CASSPWQGLSGNTIYF	16	NA	NA	TRBJ1-3	TRBV5-1
TGTGCCAGCTCACCCGTCAGGGCGGACTACAATGAGCAGTTCTTC	CASSPVRADYNEQFF	15	NA	NA	TRBJ2-1	TRBV18